These T cell receptor beta chains were read from a single sample in a study of metastatic and nonmetastatic thyroid tumors. TCRdb re-called clones via MiXCR from the PCR reads. This sample has roughly 40,000 clones, with 17% found just once. The sequenced sample consisted of tumor tissue. These receptor sequences come from a female donor with papillary thyroid cancer or a benign thyroid nodule (not recorded which). Some clones in this sample may be carry-over from other donors' samples. Each CDR3 is given without its conserved first and last residue.

J gene	V gene	CDR3 protein
TRBJ2-1	TRBV2	ASSEVASGLSSYNEQF
TRBJ1-6	TRBV2	ASRRENNSPLH
TRBJ2-1	TRBV28	ASSFLGQGVLSSYNEQF
TRBJ2-1	TRBV6-2/TRBV6-3	ASSYGTSGRDNEQF
TRBJ2-7	TRBV20-1	SASLRGVGLVGLLDEQY
TRBJ2-6	TRBV20-1	SARDFRGTGSGANVLT
TRBJ1-5	TRBV6-4	ASIGRGGSYSNQPQH
TRBJ2-4	TRBV3-1	ASSQAGQKNIQY
TRBJ1-5	TRBV6-1	ASRGVNQPQH
TRBJ2-7	TRBV15	ATSMGTPSSYEQY
TRBJ2-7	TRBV19	ASSAQGATYEQY
TRBJ1-2	TRBV20-1	SARDRGENYGYT
TRBJ2-7	TRBV27	ASSPRLADSYEQY
TRBJ2-1	TRBV20-1	SARDWAAAGNEQF
TRBJ1-1	TRBV6-2/TRBV6-3	ASSYKNTEAF
TRBJ2-1	TRBV10-2	ASRGGLAGFNEQF